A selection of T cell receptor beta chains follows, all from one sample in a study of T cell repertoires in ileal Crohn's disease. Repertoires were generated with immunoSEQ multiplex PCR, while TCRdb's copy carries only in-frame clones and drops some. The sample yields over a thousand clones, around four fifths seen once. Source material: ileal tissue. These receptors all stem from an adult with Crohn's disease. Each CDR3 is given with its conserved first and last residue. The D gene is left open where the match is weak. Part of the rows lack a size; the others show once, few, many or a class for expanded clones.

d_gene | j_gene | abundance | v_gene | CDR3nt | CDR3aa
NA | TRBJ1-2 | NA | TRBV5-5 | TGTGCCAGCAGCTTGGTGGTCAGGGATCCCTATGGCTACACCTTC | CASSLVVRDPYGYTF
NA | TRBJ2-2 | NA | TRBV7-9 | TGTGCCAGCAGCTTATATGAAGACAGATACACCGGGGAGCTGTTTTTT | CASSLYEDRYTGELFF
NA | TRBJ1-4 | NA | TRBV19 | TGTGCCAGTACCTCGCCTGGGGCCCTTAATGAAAAACTGTTTTTT | CASTSPGALNEKLFF
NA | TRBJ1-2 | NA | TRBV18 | TGTGCCAGCTCACCCTCCGGGACATTAGATTTTCAGGGCTACACCTTC | CASSPSGTLDFQGYTF
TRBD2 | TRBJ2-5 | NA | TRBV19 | TGTGCCAGTAGTGGGACTAGCGCTTTGAAGACCCAGTACTTC | CASSGTSALKTQYF
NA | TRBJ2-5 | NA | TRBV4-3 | TGCGCCAGCAGCCAAGGGGTGGGGGGTGCCGAGACCCAGTACTTC | CASSQGVGGAETQYF
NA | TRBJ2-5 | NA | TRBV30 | TGTGCCTGGAACGGCCTAGGGGGAGAGACCCAGTACTTC | CAWNGLGGETQYF
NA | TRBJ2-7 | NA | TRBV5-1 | TGCGCCAGCAGCATTACAGGCCTTCTTTACGAGCAGTACTTC | CASSITGLLYEQYF
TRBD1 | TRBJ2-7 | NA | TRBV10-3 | TGTGCCATCAGTGTGGACAGGGGCTCCTACGAGCAGTACTTC | CAISVDRGSYEQYF
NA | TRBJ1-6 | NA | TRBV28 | TGTGCCAGCAGCCCCTCGACAGGCCTTGTTTACAATTCACCCCTCCACTTT | CASSPSTGLVYNSPLHF
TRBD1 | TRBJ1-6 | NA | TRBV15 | TGTGCCACCAGCAGAGACTGGGACCAGGGGGCTGATTCACCCCTCCACTTT | CATSRDWDQGADSPLHF
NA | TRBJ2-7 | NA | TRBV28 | TGTGCCAGCTCGAACAGGGACCACGAGCAGTACTTC | CASSNRDHEQYF
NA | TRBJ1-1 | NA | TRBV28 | TGTGCCAGCAGTTTATCGGGGGGCTTGAACACTGAAGCTTTCTTT | CASSLSGGLNTEAFF
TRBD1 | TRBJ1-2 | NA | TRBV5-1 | TGCGCCAGCAGCCCGGACAGGGGACGCTATGGCTACACCTTC | CASSPDRGRYGYTF
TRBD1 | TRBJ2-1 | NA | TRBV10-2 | TGCGCCAGCTTGGGACAGGGGAGGTATGAGCAGTTCTTC | CASLGQGRYEQFF
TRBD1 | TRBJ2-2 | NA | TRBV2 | TGTGCCAGCAGCGTAGACAGGGGATCCGGGGAGCTGTTTTTT | CASSVDRGSGELFF
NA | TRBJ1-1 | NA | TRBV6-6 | TGTGCCAGCAGTTACTCGGCCGGAGTGAACACTGAAGCTTTCTTT | CASSYSAGVNTEAFF
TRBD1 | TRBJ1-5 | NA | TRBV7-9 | TGTGCCAGCAGCACGGGACAGGGGCTTCATAGCAATCAGCCCCAGCATTTT | CASSTGQGLHSNQPQHF
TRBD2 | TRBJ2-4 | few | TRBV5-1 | TGCGCCAGCAGCTTGGGCGGGGGGGCCAAAAACATTCAGTACTTC | CASSLGGGAKNIQYF
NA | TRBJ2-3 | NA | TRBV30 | TGTGCCTGGGGGGGCTTGGGTGGGATGGATACGCAGTATTTT | CAWGGLGGMDTQYF
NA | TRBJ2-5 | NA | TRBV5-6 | TGTGCCAGCAGCTTGTTTCAGGGCCCGGGCTTGGAGACCCAGTACTTC | CASSLFQGPGLETQYF
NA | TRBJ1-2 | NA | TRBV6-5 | TGTGCCAGCAGTTACTCCTCACAGGGCGAAGGGAGAGGCTACACCTTC | CASSYSSQGEGRGYTF
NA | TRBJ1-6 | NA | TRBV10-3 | TGTGCCATCAGTGGGGGGACTCGGGATAATTCACCCCTCCACTTT | CAISGGTRDNSPLHF
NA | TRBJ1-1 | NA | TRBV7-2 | TGTGCCAGCAGCTTGAAACCCCAGGGGTACGGCACTGAAGCTTTCTTT | CASSLKPQGYGTEAFF
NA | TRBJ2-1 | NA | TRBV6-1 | TGTGCCAGCAGTGTTCTAGCGAACAATGAGCAGTTCTTC | CASSVLANNEQFF
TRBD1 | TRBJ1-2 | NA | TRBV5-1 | TGCGCCAGCAGCCTACTGGGACAGCGCTATGGCTACACCTTC | CASSLLGQRYGYTF
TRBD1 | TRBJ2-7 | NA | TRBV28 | TGTGCCAGCACCCGAGGACAGGGGCGATCCTACGAGCAGTACTTC | CASTRGQGRSYEQYF